A selection of T cell receptor beta chains follows, all from one sample in a study of T cell responses to AZD1222 COVID-19 vaccine. The method was immunoSEQ multiplex PCR; TCRdb's version includes in-frame clones alone and lacks a portion of them. The sample carries 90,000 to 120,000 clones, around 94% recorded once. This specimen consisted of peripheral blood, obtained on day 0 of AZD1222 vaccination. The receptors shown here come from an adult in good health. CDR3s include the opening cysteine and the closing phenylalanine or tryptophan. D genes are given only for firm matches. Clone size is given for some rows only: seen once, a few or many times, or a class if the clone is expanded.

D gene	V gene	clone size	J gene	CDR3 DNA	CDR3 protein
TRBD1	TRBV24-1	NA	TRBJ1-1	TGTGCCACCAGTGATTTGCCGCCGACAGGGCCTCTGAACACTGAAGCTTTCTTT	CATSDLPPTGPLNTEAFF
TRBD1	TRBV30	NA	TRBJ2-7	TGTGCCTGGAGTATGGGACAGGGGGCCTACGAGCAGTACTTC	CAWSMGQGAYEQYF
TRBD1	TRBV28	NA	TRBJ1-1	TGTGCCAGCAGAGACGGGACAGGGGTGAGGGCTGAAGCTTTCTTT	CASRDGTGVRAEAFF
NA	TRBV10-3	NA	TRBJ1-2	TGTGCCATCAGTGAGTCGGATAAGCCTAGGAACTATGGCTACACCTTC	CAISESDKPRNYGYTF
TRBD1	TRBV10-3	NA	TRBJ1-3	TGTGCCATCAGGCCCCTAACAAGCTTGGGACAGGGTGCTGGAAACACCATATATTTT	CAIRPLTSLGQGAGNTIYF
NA	TRBV12-5	NA	TRBJ1-5	TGTGCTAGTGGTTTGGACTTGAATCAGCCCCAGCATTTT	CASGLDLNQPQHF
NA	TRBV28	NA	TRBJ1-2	TGTGCCACGACCCGGGGGGGCTATGGCTACACCTTC	CATTRGGYGYTF
TRBD1	TRBV19	NA	TRBJ2-3	TGTGCCAGTAGTCCGACAGGGGGGTTGGCAGATACGCAGTATTTT	CASSPTGGLADTQYF
NA	TRBV27	NA	TRBJ2-1	TGTGCCAGCAGTGGCGGATGGGGGGGCTCTGGGCAGTTCTTC	CASSGGWGGSGQFF
NA	TRBV5-1	once	TRBJ2-3	TGCGCCAGCAGCTTGGTTGGACCCTCTCCAGATACGCAGTATTTT	CASSLVGPSPDTQYF
NA	TRBV9	NA	TRBJ1-1	TGTGCCAGCAGCGTAGGCCCTCGGGACGGGGTGGGCACTGAAGCTTTCTTT	CASSVGPRDGVGTEAFF
NA	TRBV4-1	NA	TRBJ2-1	TGCGCCAGCAGACAAGGCCTACTCTTTAGCTCCTACAATGAGCAGTTCTTC	CASRQGLLFSSYNEQFF
NA	TRBV7-6	few	TRBJ2-7	TGTGCCAGCAGCTTAGAGGGTCGGGGCTCTATTGGGTACGAGCAGTACTTC	CASSLEGRGSIGYEQYF
NA	TRBV5-4	NA	TRBJ1-2	TGTGCCAGCAGCTTGGTCGACGTTAGCTACACCTTC	CASSLVDVSYTF
NA	TRBV9	NA	TRBJ2-1	TGTGCCAGCAGCATGGGGCCCAGCTCCTACAATGAGCAGTTCTTC	CASSMGPSSYNEQFF
NA	TRBV14	NA	TRBJ1-1	TGTGCCAGCAGCCAAGAATGGGGGCGTTTGAACACTGAAGCTTTCTTT	CASSQEWGRLNTEAFF
TRBD1	TRBV6-6	once	TRBJ1-1	TGTGCCAGCAGACCGCCTCAGGGGGCCAAAGCTTTCTTT	CASRPPQGAKAFF
NA	TRBV30	NA	TRBJ1-2	TGTGCCTGGTTATTATATAACTATGGCTACACCTTC	CAWLLYNYGYTF
NA	TRBV5-6	NA	TRBJ2-5	TGTGCCAGCAGCCCAACAGGATCTTTGGTGACCCAGTACTTC	CASSPTGSLVTQYF
NA	TRBV19	NA	TRBJ1-2	TGTGCCAGTAGTATAGGGGCGTACTATGGCTACACCTTC	CASSIGAYYGYTF
TRBD2	TRBV27	NA	TRBJ2-7	TGTGCCAGCAGTCTAGCGGAAGACTACGAGCAGTACTTC	CASSLAEDYEQYF
NA	TRBV3-1/TRBV3-2	NA	TRBJ1-1	TGTGCCAGCAGCCAAGATCTTCAGGGTACGGGCACTGAAGCTTTCTTT	CASSQDLQGTGTEAFF
NA	TRBV7-2	NA	TRBJ1-1	TGTGCCAGCAGCTTAGGAGCGAACACTGAAGCTTTCTTT	CASSLGANTEAFF
NA	TRBV6-5	NA	TRBJ1-2	TGTGCCAGCAGTTACGAGGGGCAGACTGGCTACACCTTC	CASSYEGQTGYTF
NA	TRBV30	NA	TRBJ1-5	TGTGCCTGGAGGGCGATAAGGAGGGGCAATCAGCCCCAGCATTTT	CAWRAIRRGNQPQHF
TRBD1	TRBV5-8	NA	TRBJ1-2	TGTGCCAGCAGCCTAGGGGACAGGGGGCAAGATGGCTACACCTTC	CASSLGDRGQDGYTF
TRBD2	TRBV11-1	NA	TRBJ2-1	TGTGCCAGCAGGGGCGTCGGGCGGGAGCCGTTTGCGCAGTTCTTC	CASRGVGREPFAQFF
NA	TRBV10-2	few	TRBJ2-7	TGCGCCAGCAGTTACAACAGGGACTCCTACGAGCAGTACTTC	CASSYNRDSYEQYF
NA	TRBV6-2/TRBV6-3	NA	TRBJ1-1	TGTGCCAGCAGTTATCCAGCGGGGGCGACCATGAACACTGAAGCTTTCTTT	CASSYPAGATMNTEAFF
NA	TRBV9	NA	TRBJ1-3	TGTGCCAGCAGCGTAACTACAGGATCGGGAAACACCATATATTTT	CASSVTTGSGNTIYF
TRBD1	TRBV18	NA	TRBJ1-4	TGTGCCAGCTCACCGGGACAGTACAATGAAAAACTGTTTTTT	CASSPGQYNEKLFF
NA	TRBV18	NA	TRBJ1-1	TGTGCCAGCTCACCCACCAGATACAACACTGAAGCTTTCTTT	CASSPTRYNTEAFF
NA	TRBV5-1	NA	TRBJ1-2	TGCGCCAGCAGCCGGACCGCGGGCGGGGGCCGGCGTGGCTACACCTTC	CASSRTAGGGRRGYTF
NA	TRBV27	NA	TRBJ1-2	TGTGCCAGCAGTTTAGATCCAGGGGCTGGGGGCTACACCTTC	CASSLDPGAGGYTF
TRBD2	TRBV28	NA	TRBJ2-1	TGTGCCAGCAGTTTATACGTTGGGCGGGAGGGGAATGAGCAGTTCTTC	CASSLYVGREGNEQFF
TRBD1	TRBV2	NA	TRBJ2-7	TGTGCCAGCAATGGACAGGGTTACGAGCAGTACTTC	CASNGQGYEQYF
TRBD2	TRBV5-1	NA	TRBJ2-3	TGCGCCAGCACCAGCGGGAGCCAATGGGATACGCAGTATTTT	CASTSGSQWDTQYF
NA	TRBV6-2/TRBV6-3	NA	TRBJ1-2	TGTGCCAGCAGTTACCCCCAGGCGGGCTACACCTTC	CASSYPQAGYTF
NA	TRBV5-5	NA	TRBJ1-5	TGTGCCAGCAGCTTGGTAGCAGGGCAGCCCCAGCATTTT	CASSLVAGQPQHF
NA	TRBV28	NA	TRBJ1-2	TGTGCCAGCAGGGCTTGGGATGGCTACACCTTC	CASRAWDGYTF
TRBD1	TRBV7-8	NA	TRBJ1-6	TGTGCCAGCAGCTTAGCGACAGGGGGCGTAAATTCACCCCTCCACTTT	CASSLATGGVNSPLHF
TRBD1	TRBV5-6	NA	TRBJ2-3	TGTGCCAGCAGCTTGAACAGGGGAGTAACAGATACGCAGTATTTT	CASSLNRGVTDTQYF